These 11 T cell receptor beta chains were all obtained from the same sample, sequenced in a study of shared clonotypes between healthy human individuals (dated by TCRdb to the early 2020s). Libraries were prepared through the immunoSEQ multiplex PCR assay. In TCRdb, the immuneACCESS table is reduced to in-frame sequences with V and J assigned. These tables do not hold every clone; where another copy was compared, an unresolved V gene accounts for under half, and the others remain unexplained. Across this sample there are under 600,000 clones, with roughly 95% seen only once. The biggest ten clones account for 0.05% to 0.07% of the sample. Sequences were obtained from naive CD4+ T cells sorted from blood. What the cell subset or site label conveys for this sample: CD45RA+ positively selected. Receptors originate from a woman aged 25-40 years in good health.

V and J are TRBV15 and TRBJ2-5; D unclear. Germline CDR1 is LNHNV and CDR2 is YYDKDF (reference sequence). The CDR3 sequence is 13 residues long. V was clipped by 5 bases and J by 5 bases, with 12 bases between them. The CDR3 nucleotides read TGTGCCACCAGCTCGAATCGCTTGGAGACCCAGTACTTC. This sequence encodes CATSSNRLETQYF. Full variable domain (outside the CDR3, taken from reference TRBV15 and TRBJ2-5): DAMVIQNPRYQVTQFGKPVTLSCSQTLNHNVMYWYQQKSSQAPKLLFHYYDKDFNNEADTPDNFQSRRPNTSFCFLDIRSPGLGDTAMYLCATSSNRLETQYFGPGTRLLVL.

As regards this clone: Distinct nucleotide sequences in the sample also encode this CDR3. CDR3 in amino acids: CASSPGNYEQYF. The CDR3 DNA is TGTGCCAGCTCACCCGGAAATTACGAGCAGTACTTC. This chain joins TRBV18 and TRBJ2-7; no reliable D call. Germline lookup yields CDR1 KGHSH and CDR2 LQKENI. The CDR3 length is 12 residues. V lost 3 bases, J lost 4 bases, and 7 bases lay in between.

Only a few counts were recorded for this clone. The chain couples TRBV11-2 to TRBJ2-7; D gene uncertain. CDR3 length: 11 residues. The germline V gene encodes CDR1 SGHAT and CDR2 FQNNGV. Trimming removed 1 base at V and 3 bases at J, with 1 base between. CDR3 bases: TGTGCCAGCAGCTTAGTCTACGAGCAGTACTTC. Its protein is CASSLVYEQYF.

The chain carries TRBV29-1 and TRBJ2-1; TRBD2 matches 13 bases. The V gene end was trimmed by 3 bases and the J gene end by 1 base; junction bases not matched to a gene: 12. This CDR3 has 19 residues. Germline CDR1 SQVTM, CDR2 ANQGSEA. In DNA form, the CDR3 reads TGCAGCGTTGAGGCGGGACTAGCGGGGACCATTGGGTCCTACAATGAGCAGTTCTTC. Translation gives CSVEAGLAGTIGSYNEQFF.

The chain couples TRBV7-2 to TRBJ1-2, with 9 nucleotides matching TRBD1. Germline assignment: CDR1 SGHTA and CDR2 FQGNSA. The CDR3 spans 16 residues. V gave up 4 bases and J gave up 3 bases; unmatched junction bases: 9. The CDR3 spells CASSYRDRGSYYGYTF. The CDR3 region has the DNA TGTGCCAGCAGCTACAGAGACAGGGGGTCTTACTATGGCTACACCTTC. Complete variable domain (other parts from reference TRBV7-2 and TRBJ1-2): GAGVSQSPSNKVTEKGKDVELRCDPISGHTALYWYRQSLGQGLEFLIYFQGNSAPDKSGLPSDRFSAERTGGSVSTLTIQRTQQEDSAVYLCASSYRDRGSYYGYTFGSGTRLTVV.

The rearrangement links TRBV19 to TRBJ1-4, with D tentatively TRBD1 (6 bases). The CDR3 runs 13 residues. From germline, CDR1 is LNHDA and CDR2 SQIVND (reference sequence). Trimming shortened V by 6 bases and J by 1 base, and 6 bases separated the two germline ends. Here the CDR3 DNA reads TGTGCCAGTAGGACAGGAACTAATGAAAAACTGTTTTTT. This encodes CASRTGTNEKLFF.

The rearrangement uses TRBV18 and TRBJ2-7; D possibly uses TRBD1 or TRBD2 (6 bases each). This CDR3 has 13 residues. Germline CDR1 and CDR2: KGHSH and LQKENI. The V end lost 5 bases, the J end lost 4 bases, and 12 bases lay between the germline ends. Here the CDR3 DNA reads TGTGCCAGCTCATCCCCGGGGGCGTACGAGCAGTACTTC. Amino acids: CASSSPGAYEQYF. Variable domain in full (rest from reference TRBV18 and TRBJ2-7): NAGVMQNPRHLVRRRGQEARLRCSPMKGHSHVYWYRQLPEEGLKFMVYLQKENIIDESGMPKERFSAEFPKEGPSILRIQQVVRGDSAAYFCASSSPGAYEQYFGPGTRLTVT.

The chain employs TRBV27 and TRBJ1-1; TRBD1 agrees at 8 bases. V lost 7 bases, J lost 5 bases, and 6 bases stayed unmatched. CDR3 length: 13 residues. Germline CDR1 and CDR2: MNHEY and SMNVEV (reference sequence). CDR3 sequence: CASTDRAGTEAFF. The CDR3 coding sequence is TGTGCCAGCACGGACAGGGCTGGGACTGAAGCTTTCTTT.

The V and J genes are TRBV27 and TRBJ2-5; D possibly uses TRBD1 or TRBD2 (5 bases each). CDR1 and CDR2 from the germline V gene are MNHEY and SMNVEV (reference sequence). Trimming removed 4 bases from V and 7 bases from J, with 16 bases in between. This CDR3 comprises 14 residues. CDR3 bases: TGTGCCAGCAGTTCCCGGCAGGGCGCGGGGACCCAGTACTTC. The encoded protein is CASSSRQGAGTQYF.

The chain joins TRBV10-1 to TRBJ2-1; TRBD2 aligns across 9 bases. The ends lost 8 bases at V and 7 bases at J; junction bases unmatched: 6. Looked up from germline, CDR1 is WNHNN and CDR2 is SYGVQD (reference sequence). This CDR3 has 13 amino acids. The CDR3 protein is CASAPAGGNEQFF. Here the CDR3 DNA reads TGCGCCAGCGCCCCAGCGGGAGGTAATGAGCAGTTCTTC.

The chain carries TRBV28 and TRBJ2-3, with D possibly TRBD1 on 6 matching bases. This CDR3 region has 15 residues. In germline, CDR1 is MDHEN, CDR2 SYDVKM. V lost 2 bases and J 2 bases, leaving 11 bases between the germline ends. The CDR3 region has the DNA TGTGCCAGCAGTTTAAATCAGGGGACCACAGATACGCAGTATTTT. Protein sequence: CASSLNQGTTDTQYF.